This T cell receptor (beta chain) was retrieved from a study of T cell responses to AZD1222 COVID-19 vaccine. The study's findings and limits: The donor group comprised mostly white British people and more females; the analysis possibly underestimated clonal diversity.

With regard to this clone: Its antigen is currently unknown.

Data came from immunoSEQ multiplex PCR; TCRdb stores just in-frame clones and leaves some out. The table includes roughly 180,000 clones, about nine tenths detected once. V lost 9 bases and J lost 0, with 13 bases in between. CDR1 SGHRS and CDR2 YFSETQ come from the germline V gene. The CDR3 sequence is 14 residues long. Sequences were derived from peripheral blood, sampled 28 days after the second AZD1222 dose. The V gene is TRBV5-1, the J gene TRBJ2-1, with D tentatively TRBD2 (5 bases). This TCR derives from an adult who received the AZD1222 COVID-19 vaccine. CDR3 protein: CATSADRSYNEQFF. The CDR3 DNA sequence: TGCGCCACCTCAGCGGACCGCTCCTACAATGAGCAGTTCTTC.